This record concerns one T cell receptor beta chain sequence. Its antigen is unidentified. These data come from a study of shared clonotypes between healthy human individuals. Findings of the study overall: Clonotype sharing among donors likely depends on sequencing depth. Generation of non-shared clonotypes was less probable than generation of clonotypes shared by all four donors.

This CDR3 has 17 amino acids. J lost 2 bases, V lost 6 bases, and 17 bases had no gene match. Germline V lookup: CDR1 SQVTM, CDR2 ANQGSEA. Generated by immunoSEQ multiplex PCR, the TCRdb table keeps only in-frame clones and is missing some. Here the sample spans about 2 million clones, approximately 94% being singletons. Naive CD8 cells, CD45RO-negative and positively selected for CCR7, excluded terminally differentiated effector memory CD45RA+ cells. The sample consisted of naive CD8+ T cells sorted from blood. The receptor was isolated from a man younger than 30 in good health. The chain combines TRBV29-1 with TRBJ2-5; TRBD2 aligns across 8 bases. CDR3 DNA sequence: TGCAGCGTCGCCTGGTGGGGTCGACTAGCGCTTCAAGAGACCCAGTACTTC. Protein: CSVAWWGRLALQETQYF.